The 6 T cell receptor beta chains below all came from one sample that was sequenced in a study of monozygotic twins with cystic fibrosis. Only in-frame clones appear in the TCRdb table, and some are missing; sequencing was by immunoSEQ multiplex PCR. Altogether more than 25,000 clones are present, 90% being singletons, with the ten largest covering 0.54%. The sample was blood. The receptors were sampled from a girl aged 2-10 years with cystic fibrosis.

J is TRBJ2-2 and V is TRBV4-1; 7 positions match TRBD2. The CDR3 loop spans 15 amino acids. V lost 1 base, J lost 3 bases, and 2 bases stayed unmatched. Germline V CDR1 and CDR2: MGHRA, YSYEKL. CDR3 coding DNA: TGCGCCAGCAGCCAAGTTGCGGGGGACACCGGGGAGCTGTTTTTT. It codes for CASSQVAGDTGELFF.

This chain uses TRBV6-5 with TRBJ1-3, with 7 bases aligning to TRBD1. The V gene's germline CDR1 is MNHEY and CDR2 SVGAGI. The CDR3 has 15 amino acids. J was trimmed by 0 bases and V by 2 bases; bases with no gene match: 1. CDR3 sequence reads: CASSYGTVSGNTIYF. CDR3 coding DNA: TGTGCCAGCAGTTACGGGACAGTCTCTGGAAACACCATATATTTT.

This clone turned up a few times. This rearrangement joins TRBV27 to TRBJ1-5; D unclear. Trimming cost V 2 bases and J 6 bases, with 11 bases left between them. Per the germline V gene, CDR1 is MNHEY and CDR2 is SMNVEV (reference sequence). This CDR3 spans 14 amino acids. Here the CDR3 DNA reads TGTGCCAGCAGTTTAAGGCGGTTTAGTCAGCCCCAGCATTTT. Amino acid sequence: CASSLRRFSQPQHF.

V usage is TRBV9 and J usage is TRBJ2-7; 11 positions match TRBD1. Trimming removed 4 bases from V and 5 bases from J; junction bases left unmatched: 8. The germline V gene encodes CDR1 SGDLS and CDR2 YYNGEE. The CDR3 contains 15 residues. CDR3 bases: TGTGCCAGCAGCCCCCGGGACAGGGGGGGTCACGAGCAGTACTTC. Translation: CASSPRDRGGHEQYF.

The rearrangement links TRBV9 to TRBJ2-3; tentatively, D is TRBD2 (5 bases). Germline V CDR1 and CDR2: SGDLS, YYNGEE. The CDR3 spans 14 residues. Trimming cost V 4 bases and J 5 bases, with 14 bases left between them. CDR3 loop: CASSPLAPRDTQYF. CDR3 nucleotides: TGTGCCAGCAGCCCCCTAGCTCCTAGAGATACGCAGTATTTT.

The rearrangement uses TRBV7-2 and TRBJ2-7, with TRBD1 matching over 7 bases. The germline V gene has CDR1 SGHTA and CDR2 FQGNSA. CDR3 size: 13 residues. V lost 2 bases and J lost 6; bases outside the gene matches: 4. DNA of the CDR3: TGTGCCAGCAGCTTAATGACAGGGACCGAGCAGTACTTC. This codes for CASSLMTGTEQYF.